This T cell receptor beta chain comes out of a study of blood T cell repertoires in COVID-19. The CDR3 sequence is 13 residues long. Germline-derived CDR1 and CDR2 are MNHNY and SVGAGI (reference sequence). The germline V and J ends were trimmed by 7 bases and 0 bases, with 10 bases remaining between them. Data came from immunoSEQ multiplex PCR; TCRdb stores just in-frame clones and leaves some out. The sample includes about 300,000 clones, around four fifths of them seen just once. V and J are TRBV6-6 and TRBJ2-7; tentative D call: TRBD2 (5 bases). Input material: peripheral blood. The origin of this receptor is a woman aged 50 to 60 with acute or convalescent COVID-19. The CDR3: CASTSRDSYEQYF. CDR3 coding DNA: TGTGCCAGCACCTCCCGGGACTCCTACGAGCAGTACTTC.